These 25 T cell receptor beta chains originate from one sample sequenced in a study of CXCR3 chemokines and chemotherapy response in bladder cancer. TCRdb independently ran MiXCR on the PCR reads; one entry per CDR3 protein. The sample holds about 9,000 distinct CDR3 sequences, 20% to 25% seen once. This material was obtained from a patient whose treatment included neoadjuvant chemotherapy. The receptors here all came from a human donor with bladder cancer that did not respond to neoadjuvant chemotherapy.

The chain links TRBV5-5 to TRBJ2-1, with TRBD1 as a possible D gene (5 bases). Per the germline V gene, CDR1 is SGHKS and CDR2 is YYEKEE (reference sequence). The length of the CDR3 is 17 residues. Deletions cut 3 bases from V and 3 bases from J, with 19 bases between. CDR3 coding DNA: TGTGCCAGCAGCTCGTTGTTTAAGGGGAAAGACTACAATGAGCAGTTCTTC. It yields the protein CASSSLFKGKDYNEQFF. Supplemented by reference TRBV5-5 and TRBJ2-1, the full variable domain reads DAGVTQSPTHLIKTRGQQVTLRCSPISGHKSVSWYQQVLGQGPQFIFQYYEKEERGRGNFPDRFSARQFPNYSSELNVNALLLGDSALYLCASSSLFKGKDYNEQFFGPGTRLTVL.

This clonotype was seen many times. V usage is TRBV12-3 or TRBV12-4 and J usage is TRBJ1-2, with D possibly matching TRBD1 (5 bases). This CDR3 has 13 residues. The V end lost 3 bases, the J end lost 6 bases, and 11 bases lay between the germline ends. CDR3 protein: CASSFGTANGYTF. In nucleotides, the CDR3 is TGTGCCAGCAGTTTCGGGACGGCCAATGGCTACACCTTC.

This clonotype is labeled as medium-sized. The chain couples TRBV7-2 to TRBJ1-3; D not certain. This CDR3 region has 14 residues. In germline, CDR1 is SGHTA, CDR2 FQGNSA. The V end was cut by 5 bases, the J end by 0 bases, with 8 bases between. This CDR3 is CASSLDFSGNTIYF. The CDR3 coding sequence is TGTGCCAGCAGCCTGGACTTCTCTGGAAACACCATATATTTT.

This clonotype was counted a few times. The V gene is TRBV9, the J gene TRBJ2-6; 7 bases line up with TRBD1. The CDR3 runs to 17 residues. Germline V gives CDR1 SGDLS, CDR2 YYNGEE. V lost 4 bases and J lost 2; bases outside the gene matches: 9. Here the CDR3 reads CASSLEGRGTGANVLTF. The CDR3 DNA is TGTGCCAGCAGCCTTGAGGGCAGGGGGACTGGGGCCAACGTCCTGACTTTC.

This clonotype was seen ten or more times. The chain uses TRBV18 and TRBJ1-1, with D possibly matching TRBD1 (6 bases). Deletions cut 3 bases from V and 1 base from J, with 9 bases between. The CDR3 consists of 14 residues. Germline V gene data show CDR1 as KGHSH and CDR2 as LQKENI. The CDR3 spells CASSPLTGNTEAFF. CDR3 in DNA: TGTGCCAGCTCACCCCTGACAGGGAACACTGAAGCTTTCTTT.

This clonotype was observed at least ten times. As DNA, the CDR3 is TGTGCCAGCAGCTTAGCGGGGGGGCAAGAGACCCAGTACTTC. Translating it yields CASSLAGGQETQYF. This sequence joins TRBV13 and TRBJ2-5; 8 bases align to TRBD2. Germline CDR1 reads PRHDT; CDR2 reads FYEKMQ (reference sequence). The CDR3 is 14 residues long. Unmatched junction bases numbered 0, after V lost 1 base and J lost 2 bases.

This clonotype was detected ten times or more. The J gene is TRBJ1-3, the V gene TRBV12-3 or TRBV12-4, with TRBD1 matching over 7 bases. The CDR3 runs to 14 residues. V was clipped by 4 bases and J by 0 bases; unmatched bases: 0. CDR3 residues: CASSYRGSGNTIYF. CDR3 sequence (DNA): TGTGCCAGCAGTTACAGGGGCTCTGGAAACACCATATATTTT.

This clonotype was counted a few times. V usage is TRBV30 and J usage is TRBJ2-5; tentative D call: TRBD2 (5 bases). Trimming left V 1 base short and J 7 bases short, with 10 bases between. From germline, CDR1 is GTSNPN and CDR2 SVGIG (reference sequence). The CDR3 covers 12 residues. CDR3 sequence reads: CAWSGAAATQYF. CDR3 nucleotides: TGTGCCTGGAGTGGAGCAGCGGCGACCCAGTACTTC.

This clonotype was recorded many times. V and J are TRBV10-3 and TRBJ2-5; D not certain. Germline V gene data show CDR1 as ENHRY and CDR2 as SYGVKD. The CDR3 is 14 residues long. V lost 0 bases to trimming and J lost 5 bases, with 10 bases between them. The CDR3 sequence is CAISESALGETQYF. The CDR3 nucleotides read TGTGCCATCAGTGAGTCTGCTCTCGGGGAGACCCAGTACTTC.

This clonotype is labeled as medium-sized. This chain's CDR3 is CAIRPGTGDHNEQFF. The CDR3 DNA follows: TGTGCCATCAGACCCGGGACAGGGGACCACAATGAGCAGTTCTTC. The chain recombines TRBV10-3 with TRBJ2-1; 10 nucleotides agree with TRBD1. The CDR3 loop spans 15 amino acids. The J segment lost 5 bases and the V segment lost 6 bases, leaving 7 bases of the junction unmatched. Per germline, CDR1 ENHRY and CDR2 SYGVKD.

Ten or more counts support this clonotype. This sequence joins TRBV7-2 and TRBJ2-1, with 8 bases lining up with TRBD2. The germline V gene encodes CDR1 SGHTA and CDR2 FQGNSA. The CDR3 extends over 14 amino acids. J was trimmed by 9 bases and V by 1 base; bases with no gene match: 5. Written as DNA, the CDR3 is TGTGCCAGCAGCTTAGATGGGACTAGTCGTGAGCAGTTCTTC. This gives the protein CASSLDGTSREQFF.

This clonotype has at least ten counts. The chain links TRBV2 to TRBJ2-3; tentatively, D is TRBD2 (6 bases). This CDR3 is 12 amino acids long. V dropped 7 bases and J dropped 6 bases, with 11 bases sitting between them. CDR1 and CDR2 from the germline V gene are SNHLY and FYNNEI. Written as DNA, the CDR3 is TGTGCCAGCAAAGGGGCGGGGGATACGCAGTATTTT. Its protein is CASKGAGDTQYF. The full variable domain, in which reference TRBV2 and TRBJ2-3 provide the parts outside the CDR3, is EPEVTQTPSHQVTQMGQEVILRCVPISNHLYFYWYRQILGQKVEFLVSFYNNEISEKSEIFDDQFSVERPDGSNFTLKIRSTKLEDSAMYFCASKGAGDTQYFGPGTRLTVL.

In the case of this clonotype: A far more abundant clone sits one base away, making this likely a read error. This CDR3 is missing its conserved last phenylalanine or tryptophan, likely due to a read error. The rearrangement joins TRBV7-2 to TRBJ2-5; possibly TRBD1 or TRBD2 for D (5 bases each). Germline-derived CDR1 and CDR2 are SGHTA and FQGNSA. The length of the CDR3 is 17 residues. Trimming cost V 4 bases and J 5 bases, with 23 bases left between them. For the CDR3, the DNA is TGTGCCAGCAGCTCGTCCCGGGACCCAGAATTGAGGGAGACCCAGTACTCC. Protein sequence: CASSSSRDPELRETQYS.

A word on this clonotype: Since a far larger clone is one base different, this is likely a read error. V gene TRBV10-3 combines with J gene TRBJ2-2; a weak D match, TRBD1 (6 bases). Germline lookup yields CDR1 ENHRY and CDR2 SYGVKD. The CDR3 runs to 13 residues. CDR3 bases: TGTGCCAGCAGCTTACTGGGGGCCGGGGTGCTGTTTTTT. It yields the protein CASSLLGAGVLFF.

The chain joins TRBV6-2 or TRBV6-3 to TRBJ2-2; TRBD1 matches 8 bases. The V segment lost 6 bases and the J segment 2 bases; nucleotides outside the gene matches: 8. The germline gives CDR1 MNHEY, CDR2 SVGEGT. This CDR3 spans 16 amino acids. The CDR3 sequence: CASRLPGQENTGELFF. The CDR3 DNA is TGTGCCAGCAGACTTCCGGGACAGGAAAACACCGGGGAGCTGTTTTTT.

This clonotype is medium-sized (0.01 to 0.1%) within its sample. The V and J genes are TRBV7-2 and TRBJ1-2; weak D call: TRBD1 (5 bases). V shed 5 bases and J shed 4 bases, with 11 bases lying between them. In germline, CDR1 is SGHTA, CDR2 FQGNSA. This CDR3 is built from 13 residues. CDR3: CASSITGGYGYTF. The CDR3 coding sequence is TGTGCCAGCAGCATCACAGGTGGCTATGGCTACACCTTC.

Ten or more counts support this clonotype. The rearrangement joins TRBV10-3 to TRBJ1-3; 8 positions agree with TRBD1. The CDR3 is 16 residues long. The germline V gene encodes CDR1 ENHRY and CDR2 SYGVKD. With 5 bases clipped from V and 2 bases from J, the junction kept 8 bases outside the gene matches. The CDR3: CAISQGQESTGNTIYF. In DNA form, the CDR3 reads TGTGCCATCAGTCAGGGACAGGAGAGCACTGGAAACACCATATATTTT.

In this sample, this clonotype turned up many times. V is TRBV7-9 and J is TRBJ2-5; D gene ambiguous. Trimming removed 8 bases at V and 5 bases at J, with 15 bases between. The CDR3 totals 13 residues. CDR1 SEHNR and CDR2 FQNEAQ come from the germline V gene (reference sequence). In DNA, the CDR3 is TGTGCCAGCGGGTGGAGTAGCAGGGAGACCCAGTACTTC. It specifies CASGWSSRETQYF.

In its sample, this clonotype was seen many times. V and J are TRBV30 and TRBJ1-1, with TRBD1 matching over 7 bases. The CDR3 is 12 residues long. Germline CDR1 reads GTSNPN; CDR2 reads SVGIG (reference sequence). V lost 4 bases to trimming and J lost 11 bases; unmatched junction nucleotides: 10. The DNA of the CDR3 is TGTGCCTGGACCAGGGGGTTGACTCGGGCTTTCTTT. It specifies CAWTRGLTRAFF.

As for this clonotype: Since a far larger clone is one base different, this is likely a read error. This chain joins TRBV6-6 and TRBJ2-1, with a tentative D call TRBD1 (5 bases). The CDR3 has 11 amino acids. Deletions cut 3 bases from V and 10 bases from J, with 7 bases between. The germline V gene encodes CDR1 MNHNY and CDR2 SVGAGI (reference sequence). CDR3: CASSYQGEQFF. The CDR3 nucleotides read TGTGCCAGCAGTTATCAGGGCGAGCAGTTCTTC.

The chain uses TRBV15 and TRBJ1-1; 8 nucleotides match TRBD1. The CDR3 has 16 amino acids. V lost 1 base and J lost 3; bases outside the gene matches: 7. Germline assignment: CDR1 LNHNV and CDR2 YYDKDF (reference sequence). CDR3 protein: CATSRGTDRVDTEAFF. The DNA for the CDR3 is TGTGCCACCAGCAGAGGAACGGACAGGGTTGACACTGAAGCTTTCTTT.

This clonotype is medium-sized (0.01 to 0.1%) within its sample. CDR3 amino acids: CASSIRSYGYTF. Here the CDR3 DNA reads TGTGCCAGTAGTATTAGGAGTTATGGCTACACCTTC. V usage is TRBV19 and J usage is TRBJ1-2; no clear D gene. Looked up from germline, CDR1 is LNHDA and CDR2 is SQIVND (reference sequence). V lost 3 bases to trimming and J lost 5 bases, with 7 bases between them. The CDR3 is made up of 12 amino acids.

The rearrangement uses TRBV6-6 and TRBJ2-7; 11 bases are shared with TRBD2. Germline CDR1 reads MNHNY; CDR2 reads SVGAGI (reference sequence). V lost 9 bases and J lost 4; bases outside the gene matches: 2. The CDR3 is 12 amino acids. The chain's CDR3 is CASSGGAYEQYF. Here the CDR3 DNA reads TGTGCCAGTAGCGGGGGGGCTTACGAGCAGTACTTC.

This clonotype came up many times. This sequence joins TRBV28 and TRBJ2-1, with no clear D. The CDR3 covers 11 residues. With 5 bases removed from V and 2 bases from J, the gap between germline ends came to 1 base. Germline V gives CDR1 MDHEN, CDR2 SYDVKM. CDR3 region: CASSPYNEQFF. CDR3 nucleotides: TGTGCCAGCAGTCCCTACAATGAGCAGTTCTTC.

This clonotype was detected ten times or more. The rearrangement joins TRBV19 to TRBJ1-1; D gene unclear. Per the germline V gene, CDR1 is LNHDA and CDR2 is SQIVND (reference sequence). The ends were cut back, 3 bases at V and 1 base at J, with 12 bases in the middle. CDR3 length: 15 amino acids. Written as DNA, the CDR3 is TGTGCCAGTAGTATGATCCAAAACCGGAACACTGAAGCTTTCTTT. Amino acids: CASSMIQNRNTEAFF.